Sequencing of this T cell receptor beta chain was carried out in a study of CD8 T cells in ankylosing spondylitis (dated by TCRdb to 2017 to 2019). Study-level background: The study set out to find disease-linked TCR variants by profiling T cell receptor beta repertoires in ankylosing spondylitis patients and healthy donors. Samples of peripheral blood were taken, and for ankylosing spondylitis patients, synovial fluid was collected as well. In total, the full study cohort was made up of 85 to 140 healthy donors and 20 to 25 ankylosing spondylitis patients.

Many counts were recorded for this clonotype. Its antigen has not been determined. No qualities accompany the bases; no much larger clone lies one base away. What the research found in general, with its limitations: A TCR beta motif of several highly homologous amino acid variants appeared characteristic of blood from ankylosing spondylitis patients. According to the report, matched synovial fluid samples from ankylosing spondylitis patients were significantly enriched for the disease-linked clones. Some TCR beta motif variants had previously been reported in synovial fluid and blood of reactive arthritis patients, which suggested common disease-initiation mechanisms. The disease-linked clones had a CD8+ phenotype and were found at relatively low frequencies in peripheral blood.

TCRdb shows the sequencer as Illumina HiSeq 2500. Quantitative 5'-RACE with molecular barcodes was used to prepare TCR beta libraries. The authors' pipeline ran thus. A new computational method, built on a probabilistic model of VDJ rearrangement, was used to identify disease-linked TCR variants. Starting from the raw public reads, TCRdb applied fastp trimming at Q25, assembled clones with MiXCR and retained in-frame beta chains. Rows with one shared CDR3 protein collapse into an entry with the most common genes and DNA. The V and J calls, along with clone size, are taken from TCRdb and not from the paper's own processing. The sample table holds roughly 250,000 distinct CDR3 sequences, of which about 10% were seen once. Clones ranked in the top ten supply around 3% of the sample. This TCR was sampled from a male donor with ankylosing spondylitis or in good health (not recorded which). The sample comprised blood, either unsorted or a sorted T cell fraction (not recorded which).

The DNA is as follows: TGTGCCAGCAGCCGCGGGGCTAGCGGGTATTACAATGAGCAGTTCTTC. Its translation reads: CASSRGASGYYNEQFF. The chain is encoded by TRBV7-9 joined to TRBJ2-1, and TRBD2 aligns with 8 junction nucleotides. From the germline V gene (reference sequence), CDR1 is SEHNR and CDR2 is FQNEAQ. CDR3 length: 16 amino acids, cysteine to phenylalanine. The retained sequence is limited to the CDR3, 48 bases, with the frame set at the first base. Trimming removed 5 bases from V and 4 bases from J; the gene matches leave 10 bases unexplained.